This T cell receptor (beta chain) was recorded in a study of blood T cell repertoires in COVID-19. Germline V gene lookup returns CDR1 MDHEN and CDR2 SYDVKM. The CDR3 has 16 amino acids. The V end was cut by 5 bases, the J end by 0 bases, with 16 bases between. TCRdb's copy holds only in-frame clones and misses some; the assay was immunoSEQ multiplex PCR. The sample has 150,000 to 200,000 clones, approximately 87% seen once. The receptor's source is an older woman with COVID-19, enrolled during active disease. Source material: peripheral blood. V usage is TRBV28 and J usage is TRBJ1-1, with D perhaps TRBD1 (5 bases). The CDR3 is CASSLPTEGLNTEAFF. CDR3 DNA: TGTGCCAGCAGTCTCCCCACGGAGGGGTTGAACACTGAAGCTTTCTTT.